One T cell receptor beta chain is described in this entry. This record belongs to a study of blood T cell repertoires in COVID-19. Study-level information: Sites in the United States, Italy and Spain provided acute and convalescent COVID-19 samples. Sample material is recorded as cDNA or gDNA derived from T cells, B-cell-depleted T cells, or PBMCs.

Trimming shortened V by 2 bases and J by 6 bases, and 6 bases separated the two germline ends. Germline CDR1 KGHDR, CDR2 SFDVKD. The CDR3 runs 12 residues. As processed by the authors: Estimation of nucleated cell counts was performed using reference gene primer amplification. Libraries were prepared by immunoSEQ multiplex PCR; TCRdb keeps only in-frame clonotypes and omits some of them. V and J calls and clone size are as listed in that table; D and trimming were resolved from the DNA. The sample lists about 120,000 clones, 75% to 90% occurring once. The gene calls are TRBV24-1 and TRBJ2-5; the D is unclear. The TCR originated in a man aged 70 or older with active or convalescent COVID-19. Sequencing was carried out using peripheral blood. This CDR3 reads CATSDSSQTQYF. The CDR3 coding sequence is TGTGCCACCAGTGATTCAAGCCAGACCCAGTACTTC.